This T cell receptor beta chain was sequenced for a study of T cell responses to AZD1222 COVID-19 vaccine. General study results and limits: Females made up more of the donors, who were largely white British, and clonal diversity may have come out too low. As reported, nearly half of all spike-specific TCRs target variant regions that are unmutated. Only a handful of AZD1222 recipients were seropositive at baseline. An increase in Spike-specific TCR breadth and depth was observed after two AZD1222 doses.

From germline, CDR1 is SGHRS and CDR2 YFSETQ. The CDR3 runs to 15 residues. V dropped 2 bases and J dropped 3; count of bases not matched to a gene: 6. With respect to this clone: What it binds is unknown.

Some clones are missing from TCRdb's copy, which holds only in-frame ones; the method was immunoSEQ multiplex PCR. The top ten clones hold roughly a sixth of a sample with approximately 100,000 clones, roughly 88% of them seen once. Sequences were derived from peripheral blood, sampled on day 0 of AZD1222 vaccination. The sequence derives from an adult in good health. The rearrangement uses TRBV5-1 and TRBJ2-7; TRBD1 agrees at 9 bases. The CDR3, as DNA: TGCGCCAGCAGCTTCCGGGACAGGGTGGTCTACGAGCAGTACTTC. Amino acid sequence: CASSFRDRVVYEQYF. Full variable domain (outside the CDR3, taken from reference TRBV5-1 and TRBJ2-7): KAGVTQTPRYLIKTRGQQVTLSCSPISGHRSVSWYQQTPGQGLQFLFEYFSETQRNKGNFPGRFSGRQFSNSRSEMNVSTLELGDSALYLCASSFRDRVVYEQYFGPGTRLTVT.